The 15 T cell receptor beta chains reported below all come from one sample, sequenced in a study of blood T cell repertoires in COVID-19. Clones were read by immunoSEQ multiplex PCR, and TCRdb kept only the in-frame ones, dropping some. The repertoire includes roughly 170,000 clones, roughly nine tenths of them detected once, and 20% sits in the top ten. Sequencing input: peripheral blood. These receptors all stem from a man between 65 and 80 years old with active or convalescent COVID-19.

The rearrangement joins TRBV19 to TRBJ1-1; D is possibly TRBD1 (5 bases). V gave up 5 bases and J gave up 1 base, with 11 bases separating them. The length of the CDR3 is 14 residues. Germline V CDR1 and CDR2: LNHDA, SQIVND (reference sequence). The CDR3 sequence: CASSAGYRNTEAFF. The CDR3 nucleotides read TGTGCCAGTAGTGCAGGGTACCGGAACACTGAAGCTTTCTTT. The whole variable domain, remainder taken from reference TRBV19 and TRBJ1-1, is DGGITQSPKYLFRKEGQNVTLSCEQNLNHDAMYWYRQDPGQGLRLIYYSQIVNDFQKGDIAEGYSVSREKKESFPLTVTSAQKNPTAFYLCASSAGYRNTEAFFGQGTRLTVV.

V and J are TRBV29-1 and TRBJ1-1; D remains unclear. Germline lookup yields CDR1 SQVTM and CDR2 ANQGSEA. The length of the CDR3 is 13 residues. Trimming pared 3 bases from V and 2 bases from J, leaving 10 bases between. For the CDR3, the DNA is TGCAGCGTTGACCACAGTAGAAACACTGAAGCTTTCTTT. Protein sequence: CSVDHSRNTEAFF.

V and J are TRBV5-1 and TRBJ2-6, with 7 bases matching TRBD1. The CDR3 has 18 amino acids. V shed 1 base, J shed 0 bases, and the junction held 7 bases outside the gene matches. Germline CDR1 and CDR2: SGHRS and YFSETQ. As DNA, the CDR3 is TGCGCCAGCAGCTTGAGGACAGGCGGTACCTCTGGGGCCAACGTCCTGACTTTC. It encodes CASSLRTGGTSGANVLTF.

The V gene is TRBV16, the J gene TRBJ2-2; unclear D gene. The CDR3 runs to 17 residues. Germline-derived CDR1 and CDR2 are KGHSY and FQNENV. V gave up 3 bases and J gave up 4 bases, with 18 bases separating them. The CDR3, as DNA: TGTGCCAGCAGCCATCACGTCGGGTTAGGTCTCACCGGGGAGCTGTTTTTT. This codes for CASSHHVGLGLTGELFF. The complete variable domain, with remaining parts taken from reference TRBV16 and TRBJ2-2, reads GEEVAQTPKHLVRGEGQKAKLYCAPIKGHSYVFWYQQVLKNEFKFLISFQNENVFDETGMPKERFSAKCLPNSPCSLEIQATKLEDSAVYFCASSHHVGLGLTGELFFGEGSRLTVL.

V is TRBV11-1 and J is TRBJ2-7; 11 bases map to TRBD1. The J segment lost 3 bases and the V segment lost 5 bases, leaving 6 bases of the junction unmatched. The CDR3 covers 15 residues. Per germline, CDR1 SGHAT and CDR2 FQDESV (reference sequence). In DNA, the CDR3 is TGTGCCAGCAGCACAGCGGGGACAGGGGGCTACGAGCAGTACTTC. It is translated as CASSTAGTGGYEQYF.

V usage is TRBV7-6 and J usage is TRBJ1-1, with 9 bases fitting TRBD1. This CDR3 has 16 amino acids. V lost 6 bases, J lost 0 bases, and 8 bases stayed unmatched. CDR1 is SGHVS and CDR2 is FNYEAQ in the germline V gene. CDR3 region: CASSPDRGTLNTEAFF. Written as DNA, the CDR3 is TGTGCCAGCAGTCCAGACAGGGGGACCCTGAACACTGAAGCTTTCTTT.

The chain employs TRBV5-1 and TRBJ2-7; TRBD2 agrees at 10 bases. The CDR3 loop spans 15 amino acids. Unmatched junction bases numbered 7, after V lost 4 bases and J lost 3 bases. Per the germline V gene, CDR1 is SGHRS and CDR2 is YFSETQ. The chain's CDR3 is CASSRPTSGVYEQYF. In DNA, the CDR3 is TGCGCCAGCAGCCGACCCACTAGCGGGGTCTACGAGCAGTACTTC. Using reference TRBV5-1 and TRBJ2-7 for the parts outside the CDR3, the full variable domain is KAGVTQTPRYLIKTRGQQVTLSCSPISGHRSVSWYQQTPGQGLQFLFEYFSETQRNKGNFPGRFSGRQFSNSRSEMNVSTLELGDSALYLCASSRPTSGVYEQYFGPGTRLTVT.

The CDR3 nucleotides read TGTGCCAGCAGTTCCGGGACAGGGTTTCAGCCCCAGCATTTT. This gives the protein CASSSGTGFQPQHF. The chain couples TRBV6-5 to TRBJ1-5, with 9 positions matching TRBD1. With 4 bases clipped from V and 6 bases from J, the junction kept 4 bases outside the gene matches. From germline, CDR1 is MNHEY and CDR2 SVGAGI. CDR3 length equals 14 residues.

CDR3 region: CASSTLHPGQLVRYTF. The CDR3 DNA sequence: TGTGCCAGTAGTACGCTACATCCGGGACAGTTGGTTCGCTACACCTTC. The rearrangement links TRBV19 to TRBJ1-2; TRBD1 matches at 7 bases. This CDR3 comprises 16 residues. V lost 4 bases to trimming and J lost 9 bases; unmatched junction nucleotides: 17. Germline CDR1 reads LNHDA; CDR2 reads SQIVND (reference sequence). Full variable domain (rest looked up from reference TRBV19 and TRBJ1-2): DGGITQSPKYLFRKEGQNVTLSCEQNLNHDAMYWYRQDPGQGLRLIYYSQIVNDFQKGDIAEGYSVSREKKESFPLTVTSAQKNPTAFYLCASSTLHPGQLVRYTFGSGTRLTVV.

This rearrangement joins TRBV7-2 to TRBJ1-2; a possible D gene is TRBD1 (5 bases). V was cut by 1 base and J by 2 bases, with 8 bases left in between. The CDR3 sequence is 14 residues long. Looked up from germline, CDR1 is SGHTA and CDR2 is FQGNSA. The CDR3 sequence: CASSLGAGNYGYTF. Here the CDR3 DNA reads TGTGCCAGCAGCTTAGGCGCAGGGAACTATGGCTACACCTTC.

The gene calls are TRBV5-1 and TRBJ1-2, with no clear D. Germline lookup yields CDR1 SGHRS and CDR2 YFSETQ. V was trimmed by 0 bases and J by 0 bases, leaving 6 bases between them. There are 14 residues in the CDR3. Written as DNA, the CDR3 is TGCGCCAGCAGCTTGGGAGGGACTAACTATGGCTACACCTTC. It is translated as CASSLGGTNYGYTF. The entire variable domain, with the rest obtained from reference TRBV5-1 and TRBJ1-2, is as follows: KAGVTQTPRYLIKTRGQQVTLSCSPISGHRSVSWYQQTPGQGLQFLFEYFSETQRNKGNFPGRFSGRQFSNSRSEMNVSTLELGDSALYLCASSLGGTNYGYTFGSGTRLTVV.

The chain uses TRBV28 and TRBJ1-4; TRBD1 might be the D (5 bases). The CDR3 is 16 amino acids. Looked up from germline, CDR1 is MDHEN and CDR2 is SYDVKM. Between the trimmed V and J ends, which lost 7 bases and 1 base, there was a span of 16 bases. This CDR3 reads CASTQGWGVTNEKLFF. The CDR3 region has the DNA TGTGCCAGCACCCAAGGGTGGGGGGTAACTAATGAAAAACTGTTTTTT.

This clone was recorded once. V is TRBV24-1 and J is TRBJ1-2; 8 nucleotides align to TRBD1. V lost 3 bases and J lost 4; bases outside the gene matches: 9. Germline V gives CDR1 KGHDR, CDR2 SFDVKD. The CDR3 sequence is 16 residues long. The CDR3 DNA reads TGTGCCACCAGTGATACTAACGTCGGACAGGGCTATGGCTACACCTTC. This gives the protein CATSDTNVGQGYGYTF.

As concerns this clone: Other nucleotide sequences in the sample specify the same CDR3. CDR3: CASRGLAGEYEQYF. As DNA, the CDR3 is TGTGCCAGCAGGGGACTAGCGGGAGAATACGAGCAGTACTTC. The rearrangement joins TRBV2 to TRBJ2-7; 14 bases align to TRBD2. V shed 6 bases and J 4 bases; nucleotides not matched to a gene: 2. There are 14 residues in the CDR3. Germline CDR1 reads SNHLY; CDR2 reads FYNNEI. Variable domain in full (rest from reference TRBV2 and TRBJ2-7): EPEVTQTPSHQVTQMGQEVILRCVPISNHLYFYWYRQILGQKVEFLVSFYNNEISEKSEIFDDQFSVERPDGSNFTLKIRSTKLEDSAMYFCASRGLAGEYEQYFGPGTRLTVT.

This chain joins TRBV29-1 and TRBJ1-4; a weak D match, TRBD1 (5 bases). The V end was cut by 7 bases, the J end by 6 bases, with 12 bases between. Germline values: CDR1 SQVTM, CDR2 ANQGSEA. The CDR3 extends over 12 amino acids. The CDR3 DNA follows: TGCAGCGCAGGGAAAGGGGATGAAAAACTGTTTTTT. Translated, it gives CSAGKGDEKLFF.